This T cell receptor beta chain derives from a study of T cell changes during pregnancy in multiple sclerosis. The method was immunoSEQ multiplex PCR; TCRdb's version includes in-frame clones alone and lacks a portion of them. The data contain some 80,000 clones, around 89% of them singletons. The CDR3 totals 15 residues. Germline trimming cut 1 base from V and 4 bases from J; bases unmatched to any gene: 4. Germline CDR1 SGHRS, CDR2 YFSETQ. Here the sequenced sample was peripheral blood, taken in the first trimester of pregnancy. The V call is TRBV5-1, the J call TRBJ2-2; 7 nucleotides match TRBD1. The sequence was collected from a female donor in good health, enrolled as a control in a pregnancy study. For the CDR3, the DNA is TGCGCCAGCAGCTTGACAGGGGATCTCACCGGGGAGCTGTTTTTT. Its translation is CASSLTGDLTGELFF.